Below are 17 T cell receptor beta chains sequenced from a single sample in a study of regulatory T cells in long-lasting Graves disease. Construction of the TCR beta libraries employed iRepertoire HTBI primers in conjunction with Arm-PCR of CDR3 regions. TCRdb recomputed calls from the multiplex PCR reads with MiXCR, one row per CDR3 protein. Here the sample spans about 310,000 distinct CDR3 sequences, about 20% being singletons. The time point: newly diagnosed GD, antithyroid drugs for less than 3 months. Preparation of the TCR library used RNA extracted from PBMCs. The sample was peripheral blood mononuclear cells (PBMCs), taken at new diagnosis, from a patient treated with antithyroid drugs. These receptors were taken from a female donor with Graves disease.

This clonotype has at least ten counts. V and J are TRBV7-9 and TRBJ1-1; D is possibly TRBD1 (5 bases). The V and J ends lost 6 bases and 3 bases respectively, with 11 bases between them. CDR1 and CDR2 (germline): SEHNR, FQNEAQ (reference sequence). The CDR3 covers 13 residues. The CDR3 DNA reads TGTGCCAGCAGGTTCCAGGGAGACACTGAAGCTTTCTTT. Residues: CASRFQGDTEAFF. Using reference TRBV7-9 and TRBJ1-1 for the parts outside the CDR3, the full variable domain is DTGVSQNPRHKITKRGQNVTFRCDPISEHNRLYWYRQTLGQGPEFLTYFQNEAQLEKSRLLSDRFSAERPKGSFSTLEIQRTEQGDSAMYLCASRFQGDTEAFFGQGTRLTVV.

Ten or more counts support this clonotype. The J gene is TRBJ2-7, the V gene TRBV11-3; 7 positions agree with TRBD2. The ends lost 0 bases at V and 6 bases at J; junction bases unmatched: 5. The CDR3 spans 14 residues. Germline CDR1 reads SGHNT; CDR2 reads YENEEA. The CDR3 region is CASSLEGRGGEQYF. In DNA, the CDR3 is TGTGCCAGCAGCTTAGAGGGGAGGGGAGGCGAGCAGTACTTC.

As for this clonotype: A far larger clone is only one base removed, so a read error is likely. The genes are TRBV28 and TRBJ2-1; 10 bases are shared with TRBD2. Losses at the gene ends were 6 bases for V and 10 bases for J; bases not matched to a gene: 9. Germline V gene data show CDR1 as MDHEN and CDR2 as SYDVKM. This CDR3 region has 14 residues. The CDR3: CASRASGSNYEQFF. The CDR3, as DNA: TGTGCCAGCAGGGCTAGCGGGAGTAATTACGAGCAGTTCTTC.

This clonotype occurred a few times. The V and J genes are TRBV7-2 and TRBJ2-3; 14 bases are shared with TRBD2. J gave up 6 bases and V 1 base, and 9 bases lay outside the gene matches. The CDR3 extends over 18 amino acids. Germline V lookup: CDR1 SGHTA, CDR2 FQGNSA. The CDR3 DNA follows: TGTGCCAGCAGCTTAGAGGCCGGGACTAGCGGGAGTTCCGATACGCAGTATTTT. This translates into CASSLEAGTSGSSDTQYF.

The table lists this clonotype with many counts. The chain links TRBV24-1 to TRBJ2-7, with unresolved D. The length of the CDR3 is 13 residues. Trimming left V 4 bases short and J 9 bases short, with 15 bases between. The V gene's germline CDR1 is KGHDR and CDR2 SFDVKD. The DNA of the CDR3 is TGTGCCACCAGTGACACCGGGTCCCCGAGGCAGTACTTC. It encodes CATSDTGSPRQYF.

This chain's CDR3 is CATSDYRPSQHF. CDR3 in DNA: TGTGCCACCAGTGATTACCGCCCGTCCCAGCATTTT. The chain is built from TRBV24-1 and TRBJ1-5, with D hard to call. Germline CDR1 reads KGHDR; CDR2 reads SFDVKD. This CDR3 has 12 amino acids. V lost 2 bases to trimming and J lost 11 bases, with 9 bases between them.

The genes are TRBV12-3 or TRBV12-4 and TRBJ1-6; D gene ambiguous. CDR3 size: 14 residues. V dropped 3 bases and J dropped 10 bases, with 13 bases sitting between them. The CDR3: CASSLGVRRSPLHF. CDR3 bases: TGTGCCAGCAGTTTGGGTGTAAGGCGGTCACCCCTCCACTTT.

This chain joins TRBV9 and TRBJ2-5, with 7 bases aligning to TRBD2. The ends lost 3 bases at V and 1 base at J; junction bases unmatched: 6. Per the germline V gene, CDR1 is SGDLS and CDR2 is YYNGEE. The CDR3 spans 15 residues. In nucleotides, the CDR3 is TGTGCCAGCAGCGCCCGGGACTACACCCAAGAGACCCAGTACTTC. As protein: CASSARDYTQETQYF.

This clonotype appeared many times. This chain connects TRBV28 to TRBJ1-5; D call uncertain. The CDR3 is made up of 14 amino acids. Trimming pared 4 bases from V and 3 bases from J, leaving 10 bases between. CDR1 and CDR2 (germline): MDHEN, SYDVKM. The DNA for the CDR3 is TGTGCCAGCAGTTCTCCGGGAGCCAATCAGCCCCAGCATTTT. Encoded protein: CASSSPGANQPQHF.

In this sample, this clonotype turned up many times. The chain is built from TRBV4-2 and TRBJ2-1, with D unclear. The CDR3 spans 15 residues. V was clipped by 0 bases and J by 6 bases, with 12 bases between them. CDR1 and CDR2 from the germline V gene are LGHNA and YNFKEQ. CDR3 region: CASSQEIEAVNEQFF. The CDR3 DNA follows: TGTGCCAGCAGCCAAGAGATAGAGGCCGTCAATGAGCAGTTCTTC.

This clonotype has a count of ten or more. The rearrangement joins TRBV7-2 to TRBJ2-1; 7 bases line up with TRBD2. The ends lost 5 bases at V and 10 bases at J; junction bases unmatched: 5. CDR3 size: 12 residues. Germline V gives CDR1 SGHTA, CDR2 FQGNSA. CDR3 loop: CASSAPGLEQFF. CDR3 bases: TGTGCCAGCAGCGCCCCGGGACTAGAGCAGTTCTTC.

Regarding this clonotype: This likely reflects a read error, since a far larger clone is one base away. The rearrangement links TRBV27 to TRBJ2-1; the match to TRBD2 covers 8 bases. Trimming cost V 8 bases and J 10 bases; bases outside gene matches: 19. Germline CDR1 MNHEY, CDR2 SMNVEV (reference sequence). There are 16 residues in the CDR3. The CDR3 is CASGEFPRGGAYEQFF. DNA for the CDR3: TGTGCCAGCGGGGAGTTCCCCCGGGGGGGGGCCTACGAGCAGTTCTTC.

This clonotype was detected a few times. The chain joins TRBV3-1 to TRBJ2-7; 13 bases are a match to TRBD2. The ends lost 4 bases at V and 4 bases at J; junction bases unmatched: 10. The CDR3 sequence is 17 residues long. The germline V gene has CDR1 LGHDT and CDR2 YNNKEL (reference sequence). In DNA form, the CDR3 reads TGTGCCAGCAGCCGAGACGGACTAGCGGGAGAAGAGTACGAGCAGTACTTC. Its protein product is CASSRDGLAGEEYEQYF.

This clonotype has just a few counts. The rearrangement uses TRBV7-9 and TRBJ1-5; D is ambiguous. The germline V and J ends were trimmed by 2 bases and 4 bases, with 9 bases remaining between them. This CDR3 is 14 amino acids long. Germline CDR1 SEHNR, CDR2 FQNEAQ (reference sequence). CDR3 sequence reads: CASSLPDPNQPQHF. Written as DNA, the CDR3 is TGTGCCAGCAGCTTACCCGACCCTAATCAGCCCCAGCATTTT.

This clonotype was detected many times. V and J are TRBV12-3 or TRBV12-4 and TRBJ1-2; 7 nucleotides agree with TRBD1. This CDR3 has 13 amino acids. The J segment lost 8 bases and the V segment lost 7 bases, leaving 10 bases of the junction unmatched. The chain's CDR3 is CASTLGTENGYTF. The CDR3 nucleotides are TGTGCCAGCACCTTAGGGACAGAGAACGGCTACACCTTC.

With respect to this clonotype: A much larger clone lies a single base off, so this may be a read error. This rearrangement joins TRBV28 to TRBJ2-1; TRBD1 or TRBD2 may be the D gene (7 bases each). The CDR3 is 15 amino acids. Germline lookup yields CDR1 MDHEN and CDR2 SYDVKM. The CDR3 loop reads CASSFRVRGRAGQLF. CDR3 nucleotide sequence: TGTGCCAGCAGTTTTCGGGTCAGGGGGAGGGCCGGGCAGCTCTTC.

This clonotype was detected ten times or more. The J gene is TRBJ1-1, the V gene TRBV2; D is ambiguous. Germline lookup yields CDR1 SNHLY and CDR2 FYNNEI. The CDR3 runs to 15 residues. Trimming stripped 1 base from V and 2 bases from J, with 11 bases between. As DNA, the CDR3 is TGTGCCAGCAGTGAAGGGCCAGGTAGAAACACTGAAGCTTTCTTT. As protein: CASSEGPGRNTEAFF.